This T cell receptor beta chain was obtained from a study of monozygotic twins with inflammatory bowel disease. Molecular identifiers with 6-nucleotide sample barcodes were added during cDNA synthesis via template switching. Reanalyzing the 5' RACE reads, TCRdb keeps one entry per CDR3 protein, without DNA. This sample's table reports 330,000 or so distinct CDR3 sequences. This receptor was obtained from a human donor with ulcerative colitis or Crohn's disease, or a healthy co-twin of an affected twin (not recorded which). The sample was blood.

CDR3 in amino acids: CASSLRGASTDTQYF. This rearrangement joins TRBV7-2 to TRBJ2-3. The CDR3 runs 15 residues. Germline loops: CDR1 SGHTA, CDR2 FQGNSA.